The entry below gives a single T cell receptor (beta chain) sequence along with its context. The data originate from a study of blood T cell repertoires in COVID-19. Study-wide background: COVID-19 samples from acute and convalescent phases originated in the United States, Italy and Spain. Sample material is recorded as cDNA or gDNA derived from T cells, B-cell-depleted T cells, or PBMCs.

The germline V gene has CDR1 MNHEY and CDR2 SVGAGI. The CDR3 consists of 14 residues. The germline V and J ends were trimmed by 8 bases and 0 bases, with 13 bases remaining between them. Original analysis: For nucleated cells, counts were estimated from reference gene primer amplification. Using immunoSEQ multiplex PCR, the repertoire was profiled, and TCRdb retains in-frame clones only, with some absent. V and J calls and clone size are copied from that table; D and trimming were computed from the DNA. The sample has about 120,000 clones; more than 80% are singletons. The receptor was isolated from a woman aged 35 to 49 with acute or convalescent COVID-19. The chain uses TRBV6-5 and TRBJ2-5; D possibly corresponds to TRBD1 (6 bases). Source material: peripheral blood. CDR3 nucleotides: TGTGCCAGCTTTGATACAGGGAACCAAGAGACCCAGTACTTC. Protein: CASFDTGNQETQYF.